This TCR beta chain was captured by sequencing in a study of shared clonotypes between healthy human individuals. Naive CD8 cells lacked CD45RO and underwent positive selection for CCR7, leaving out terminally differentiated effector memory CD45RA+ cells. Samples underwent the assay at deep level. Investigators spread the genomic DNA of each subset evenly over several immunoSEQ plates. Only in-frame clones appear in the TCRdb table, and some are missing; sequencing was by immunoSEQ multiplex PCR. Of about 2.1 million clones in the sample, about 93% were seen once. This CDR3 is 13 amino acids long. Per germline, CDR1 SGHTA and CDR2 FQGTGA. V lost 1 base, J lost 6 bases, and 6 bases lay in between. Comment on this clone: Its antigen is still unknown.

Study results and caveats: Despite large depth, rarefaction showed incomplete sorted-subset sequencing. All-four-donor shared clonotypes had higher generation probabilities than non-shared clonotypes did.

J is TRBJ2-2 and V is TRBV7-3; a weak D match, TRBD2 (5 bases). The TCR sequence derives from a young man in good health. Some clones in this sample may be carry-over from other donors' samples. Material for sequencing was naive CD8+ T cells from PBMCs. The CDR3 region has the DNA TGTGCCAGCAGCTTAATACTAGCCGGGGAGCTGTTTTTT. Translation gives CASSLILAGELFF.